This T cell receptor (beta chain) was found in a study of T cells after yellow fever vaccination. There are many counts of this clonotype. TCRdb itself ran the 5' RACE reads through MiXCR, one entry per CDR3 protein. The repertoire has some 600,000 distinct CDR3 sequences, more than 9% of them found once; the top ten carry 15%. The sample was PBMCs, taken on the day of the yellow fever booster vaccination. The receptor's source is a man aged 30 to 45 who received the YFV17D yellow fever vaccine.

The CDR3 loop reads CASRDSSGNTIYF. The CDR3, as DNA: TGTGCCAGCAGGGACAGCTCTGGAAACACCATATATTTT. The genes are TRBV6-1 and TRBJ1-3; TRBD1 might be the D (6 bases). Trimming stripped 6 bases from V and 0 bases from J, with 6 bases between. The CDR3 is made up of 13 amino acids. CDR1 and CDR2 (germline): MNHNS, SASEGT.